These T cell receptor beta chains were read from a single sample in a study of blood T cell repertoires in COVID-19. Libraries were prepared by immunoSEQ multiplex PCR; TCRdb keeps only in-frame clonotypes and omits some of them. The sample has 210,000 or so clones, around nine tenths seen once. Sequences were obtained from peripheral blood. These TCRs come from a woman aged 35 to 49 who had recovered from COVID-19. Each CDR3 is given with its conserved first and last residue. The D gene is left open where the match is weak. Not every row has a clone size; where given, it reads once, few, many or a size class.

length | J | V | D | size | CDR3 | DNA
15 | TRBJ2-7 | TRBV7-9 | TRBD2 | . | CASSDFSGGFYEQYF | TGTGCCAGCAGTGATTTTAGCGGGGGGTTCTACGAGCAGTACTTC
18 | TRBJ1-4 | TRBV9 | . | . | CASSVSVSSFDFNEKLFF | TGTGCCAGCAGCGTGTCCGTCTCCTCGTTCGACTTTAATGAAAAACTGTTTTTT
15 | TRBJ1-5 | TRBV6-5 | TRBD1 | few | CASTSRQGRDQPQHF | TGTGCCAGCACTTCAAGACAGGGAAGGGATCAGCCCCAGCATTTT
14 | TRBJ2-7 | TRBV19 | TRBD1 | . | CASSMGQGDYEQYF | TGTGCCAGTAGTATGGGACAGGGGGACTACGAGCAGTACTTC
16 | TRBJ2-2 | TRBV27 | TRBD2 | . | CASRDRLAGGTGELFF | TGTGCCAGCAGAGACAGACTAGCGGGAGGCACCGGGGAGCTGTTTTTT
14 | TRBJ2-5 | TRBV9 | TRBD2 | . | CASSVGSSGETQYF | TGTGCCAGCAGCGTAGGGAGTAGCGGGGAGACCCAGTACTTC
13 | TRBJ1-5 | TRBV13 | . | . | CASSPQRGQPQHF | TGTGCCAGCAGCCCCCAGCGTGGTCAGCCCCAGCATTTT
18 | TRBJ2-2 | TRBV19 | . | . | CASRPSRSGPGVAGELFF | TGTGCCAGTAGGCCCTCTCGTTCCGGGCCCGGGGTTGCCGGGGAGCTGTTTTTT
16 | TRBJ2-3 | TRBV27 | TRBD2 | . | CASSKQLAGEADTQYF | TGTGCCAGCAGTAAACAACTAGCGGGAGAAGCAGATACGCAGTATTTT
16 | TRBJ2-3 | TRBV30 | . | . | CAWSSGAGVVTDTQYF | TGTGCCTGGAGTTCGGGGGCGGGAGTCGTGACAGATACGCAGTATTTT
13 | TRBJ1-1 | TRBV7-2 | TRBD1 | . | CASSARQGTEAFF | TGTGCCAGCAGCGCCCGACAGGGCACTGAAGCTTTCTTT
16 | TRBJ2-7 | TRBV15 | TRBD1 | . | CATSRDSPGQGIEQYF | TGTGCCACCAGCAGAGATTCTCCGGGACAGGGTATCGAGCAGTACTTC
11 | TRBJ2-4 | TRBV28 | . | once | CASIGQNIQYF | TGTGCCAGCATTGGCCAAAACATTCAGTACTTC
15 | TRBJ1-1 | TRBV19 | . | . | CASSITGAPNTEAFF | TGTGCCAGTAGTATTACAGGAGCACCGAACACTGAAGCTTTCTTT
16 | TRBJ2-7 | TRBV6-1 | TRBD1 | . | CASSEQGAKSSYEQYF | TGTGCCAGCAGTGAGCAGGGGGCCAAGAGCTCCTACGAGCAGTACTTC
16 | TRBJ2-3 | TRBV4-3 | . | . | CASSQEAGLSTDTQYF | TGCGCCAGCAGCCAAGAGGCAGGCCTTAGCACAGATACGCAGTATTTT
16 | TRBJ2-3 | TRBV7-9 | TRBD2 | . | CASSLGLAGVTDTQYF | TGTGCCAGCAGCTTAGGACTAGCGGGGGTCACAGATACGCAGTATTTT
14 | TRBJ2-7 | TRBV5-1 | . | . | CASSLVGGDGEQYF | TGCGCCAGCAGCTTGGTGGGGGGTGACGGTGAGCAGTACTTC
14 | TRBJ2-7 | TRBV6-5 | TRBD1 | . | CASSRQGPDYEQYF | TGTGCCAGCAGCCGACAGGGGCCGGACTACGAGCAGTACTTC
17 | TRBJ2-3 | TRBV30 | TRBD2 | . | CAWSVRRTSGYTDTQYF | TGTGCCTGGAGTGTAAGGAGGACTAGCGGATACACAGATACGCAGTATTTT